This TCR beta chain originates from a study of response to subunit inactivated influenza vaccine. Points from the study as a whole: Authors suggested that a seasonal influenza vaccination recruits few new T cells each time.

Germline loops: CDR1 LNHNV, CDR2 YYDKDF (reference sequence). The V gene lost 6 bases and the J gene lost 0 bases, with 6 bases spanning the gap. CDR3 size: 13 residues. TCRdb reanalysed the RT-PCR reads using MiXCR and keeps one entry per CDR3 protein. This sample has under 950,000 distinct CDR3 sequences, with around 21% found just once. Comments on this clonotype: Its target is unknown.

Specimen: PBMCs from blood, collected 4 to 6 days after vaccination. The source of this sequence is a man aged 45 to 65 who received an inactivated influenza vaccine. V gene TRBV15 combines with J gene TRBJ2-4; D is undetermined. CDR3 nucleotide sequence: TGTGCCACCAGTACATTAGCCAAAAACATTCAGTACTTC. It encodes CATSTLAKNIQYF.